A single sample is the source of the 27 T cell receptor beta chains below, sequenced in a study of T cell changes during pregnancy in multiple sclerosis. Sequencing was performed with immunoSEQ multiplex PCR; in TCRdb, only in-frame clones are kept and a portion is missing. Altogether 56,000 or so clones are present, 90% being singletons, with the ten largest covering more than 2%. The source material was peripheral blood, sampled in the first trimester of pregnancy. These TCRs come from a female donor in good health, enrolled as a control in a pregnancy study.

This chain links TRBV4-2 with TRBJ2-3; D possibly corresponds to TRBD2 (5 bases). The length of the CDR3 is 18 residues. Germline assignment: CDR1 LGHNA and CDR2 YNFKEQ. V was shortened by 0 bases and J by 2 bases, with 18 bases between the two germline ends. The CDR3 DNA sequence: TGTGCCAGCAGCCAAGAAGACCCCCTGGCGGGCTACACAGATACGCAGTATTTT. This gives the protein CASSQEDPLAGYTDTQYF.

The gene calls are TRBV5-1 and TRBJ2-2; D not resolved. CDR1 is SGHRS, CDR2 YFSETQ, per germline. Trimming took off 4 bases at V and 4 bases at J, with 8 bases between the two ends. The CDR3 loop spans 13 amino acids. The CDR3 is CASSPLTTGELFF. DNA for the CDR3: TGCGCCAGCAGCCCCCTAACCACCGGGGAGCTGTTTTTT.

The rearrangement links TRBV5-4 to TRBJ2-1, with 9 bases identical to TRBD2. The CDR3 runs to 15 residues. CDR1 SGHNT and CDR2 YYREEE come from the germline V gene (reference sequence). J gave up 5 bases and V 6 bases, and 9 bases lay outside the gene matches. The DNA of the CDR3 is TGTGCCAGCACCGGAGGGCGGGGGGGGGACAATGAGCAGTTCTTC. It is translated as CASTGGRGGDNEQFF.

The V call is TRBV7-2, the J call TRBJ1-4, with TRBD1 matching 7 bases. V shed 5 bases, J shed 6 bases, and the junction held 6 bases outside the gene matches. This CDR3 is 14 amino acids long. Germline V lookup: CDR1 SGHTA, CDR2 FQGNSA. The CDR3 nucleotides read TGTGCCAGCAGCACGGGGACAGCCTATGAAAAACTGTTTTTT. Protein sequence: CASSTGTAYEKLFF.

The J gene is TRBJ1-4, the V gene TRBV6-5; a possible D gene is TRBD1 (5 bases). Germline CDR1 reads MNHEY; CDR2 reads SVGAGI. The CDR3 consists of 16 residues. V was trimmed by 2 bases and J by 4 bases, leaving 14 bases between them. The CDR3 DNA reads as TGTGCCAGCAGTTACGACTCCCGTAGGGGTAATGAAAAACTGTTTTTT. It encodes CASSYDSRRGNEKLFF.

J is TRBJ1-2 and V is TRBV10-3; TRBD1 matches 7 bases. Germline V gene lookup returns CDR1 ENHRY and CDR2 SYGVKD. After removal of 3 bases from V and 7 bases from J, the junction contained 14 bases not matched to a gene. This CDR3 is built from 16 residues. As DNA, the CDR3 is TGTGCCATCAGTGATGGTTTGAGGAGGGACAGTCGTGGCTACACCTTC. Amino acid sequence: CAISDGLRRDSRGYTF.

In DNA form, the CDR3 reads TGTGCCAGCAGTCGCTACAGGGTCAGCTCTGGAAACACCATATATTTT. Translating gives CASSRYRVSSGNTIYF. The chain uses TRBV28 and TRBJ1-3; a weak D match, TRBD1 (6 bases). The CDR3 totals 16 residues. CDR1 is MDHEN and CDR2 is SYDVKM in the germline V gene. V lost 5 bases and J lost 0, with 14 bases in between.

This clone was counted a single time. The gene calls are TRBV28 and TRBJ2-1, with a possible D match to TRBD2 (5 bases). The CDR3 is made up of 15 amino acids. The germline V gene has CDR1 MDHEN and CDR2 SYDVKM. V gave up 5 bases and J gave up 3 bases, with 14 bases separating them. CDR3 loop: CASSPTIRDYNEQFF. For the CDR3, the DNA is TGTGCCAGCAGTCCTACGATTCGGGACTACAATGAGCAGTTCTTC.

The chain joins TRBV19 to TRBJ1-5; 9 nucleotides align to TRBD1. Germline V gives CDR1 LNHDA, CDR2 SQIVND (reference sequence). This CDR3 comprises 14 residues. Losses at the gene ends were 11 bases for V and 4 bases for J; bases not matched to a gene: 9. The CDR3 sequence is CAGGTGIFNQPQHF. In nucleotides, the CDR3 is TGTGCCGGGGGGACAGGGATTTTTAATCAGCCCCAGCATTTT.

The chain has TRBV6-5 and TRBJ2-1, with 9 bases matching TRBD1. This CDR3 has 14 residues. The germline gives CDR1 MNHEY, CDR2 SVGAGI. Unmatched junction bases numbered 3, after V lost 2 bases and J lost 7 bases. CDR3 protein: CASSYGTGKNEQFF. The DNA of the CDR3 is TGTGCCAGCAGTTACGGGACAGGGAAAAATGAGCAGTTCTTC.

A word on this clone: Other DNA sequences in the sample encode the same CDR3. As DNA, the CDR3 is TGTGCCAGCAGCTTAGGAGAAAACACTGAAGCTTTCTTT. Translation gives CASSLGENTEAFF. V is TRBV7-6 and J is TRBJ1-1; no firm D call. CDR3 size: 13 residues. The germline V and J ends were trimmed by 1 base and 2 bases, with 5 bases remaining between them. Germline V gives CDR1 SGHVS, CDR2 FNYEAQ.

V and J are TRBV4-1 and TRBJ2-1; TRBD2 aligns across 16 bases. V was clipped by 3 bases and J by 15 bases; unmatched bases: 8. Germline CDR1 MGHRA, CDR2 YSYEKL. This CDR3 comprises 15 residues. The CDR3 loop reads CASSQGLAGGRRLFF. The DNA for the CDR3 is TGCGCCAGCAGCCAGGGACTAGCGGGGGGGCGAAGGCTGTTCTTC.

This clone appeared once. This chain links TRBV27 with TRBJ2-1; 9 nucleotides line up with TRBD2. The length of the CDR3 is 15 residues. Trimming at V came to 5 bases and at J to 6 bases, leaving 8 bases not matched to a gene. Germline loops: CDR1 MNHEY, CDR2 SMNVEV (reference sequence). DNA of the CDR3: TGTGCCAGCAGTCCTTCGTCTAGCGGGATCAATGAGCAGTTCTTC. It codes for CASSPSSSGINEQFF.

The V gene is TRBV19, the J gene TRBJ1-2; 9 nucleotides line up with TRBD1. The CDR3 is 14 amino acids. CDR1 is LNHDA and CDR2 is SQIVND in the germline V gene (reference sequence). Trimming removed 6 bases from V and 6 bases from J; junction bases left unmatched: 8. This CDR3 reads CASRRGWTGDGYTF. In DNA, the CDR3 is TGTGCCAGTAGAAGGGGGTGGACAGGGGATGGCTACACCTTC.

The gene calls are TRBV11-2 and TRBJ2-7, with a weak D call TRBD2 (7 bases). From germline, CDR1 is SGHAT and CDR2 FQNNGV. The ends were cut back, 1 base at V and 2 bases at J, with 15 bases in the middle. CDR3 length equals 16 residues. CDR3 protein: CASSLGGGTHAYEQYF. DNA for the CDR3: TGTGCCAGCAGCTTAGGGGGGGGGACACATGCCTACGAGCAGTACTTC. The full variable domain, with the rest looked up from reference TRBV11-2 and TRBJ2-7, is EAGVAQSPRYKIIEKRQSVAFWCNPISGHATLYWYQQILGQGPKLLIQFQNNGVVDDSQLPKDRFSAERLKGVDSTLKIQPAKLEDSAVYLCASSLGGGTHAYEQYFGPGTRLTVT.

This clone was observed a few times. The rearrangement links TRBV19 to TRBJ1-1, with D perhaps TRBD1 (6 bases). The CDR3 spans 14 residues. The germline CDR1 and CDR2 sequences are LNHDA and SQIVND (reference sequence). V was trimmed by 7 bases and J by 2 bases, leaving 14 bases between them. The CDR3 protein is CASTIGQTNTEAFF. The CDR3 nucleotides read TGTGCCAGTACCATAGGACAGACTAACACTGAAGCTTTCTTT. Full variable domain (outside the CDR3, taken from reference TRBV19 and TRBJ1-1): DGGITQSPKYLFRKEGQNVTLSCEQNLNHDAMYWYRQDPGQGLRLIYYSQIVNDFQKGDIAEGYSVSREKKESFPLTVTSAQKNPTAFYLCASTIGQTNTEAFFGQGTRLTVV.

The chain's CDR3 is CASSLSLGHRVSGYTF. The CDR3 bases are TGTGCCAGCAGTTTATCGTTGGGACACCGAGTAAGTGGCTACACCTTC. The chain carries TRBV27 and TRBJ1-2; D may be TRBD1 (6 bases). Germline CDR1 MNHEY, CDR2 SMNVEV (reference sequence). Trimming cost V 0 bases and J 7 bases, with 18 bases left between them. The CDR3 is 16 amino acids.

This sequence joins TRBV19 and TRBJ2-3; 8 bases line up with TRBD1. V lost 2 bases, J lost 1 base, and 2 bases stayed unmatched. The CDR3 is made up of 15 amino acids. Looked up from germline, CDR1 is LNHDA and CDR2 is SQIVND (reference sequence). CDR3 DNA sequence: TGTGCCAGTAGTATAACAGGGGGACGCACAGATACGCAGTATTTT. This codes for CASSITGGRTDTQYF.

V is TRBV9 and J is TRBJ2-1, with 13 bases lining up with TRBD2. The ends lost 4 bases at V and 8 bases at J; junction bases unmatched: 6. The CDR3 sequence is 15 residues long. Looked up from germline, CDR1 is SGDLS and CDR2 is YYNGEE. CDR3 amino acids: CASSMTSGGHHEQFF. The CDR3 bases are TGTGCCAGCAGCATGACTAGCGGGGGGCATCATGAGCAGTTCTTC. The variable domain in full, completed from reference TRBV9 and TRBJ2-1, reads DSGVTQTPKHLITATGQRVTLRCSPRSGDLSVYWYQQSLDQGLQFLIQYYNGEERAKGNILERFSAQQFPDLHSELNLSSLELGDSALYFCASSMTSGGHHEQFFGPGTRLTVL.

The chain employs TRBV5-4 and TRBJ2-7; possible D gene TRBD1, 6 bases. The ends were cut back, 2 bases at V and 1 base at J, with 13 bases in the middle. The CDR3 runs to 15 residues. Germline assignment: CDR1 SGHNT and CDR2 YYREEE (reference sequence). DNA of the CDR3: TGTGCCAGCAGCTTACAGGGTACTTCGTCCTACGAGCAGTACTTC. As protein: CASSLQGTSSYEQYF.

The DNA of the CDR3 is TGTGCCAGCAGTTTTCACGGACAATTGACCGTCAATGAGCAGTTCTTC. Protein sequence: CASSFHGQLTVNEQFF. The rearrangement uses TRBV27 and TRBJ2-1; weak D call: TRBD1 (5 bases). The CDR3 runs to 16 residues. Trimming stripped 3 bases from V and 6 bases from J, with 18 bases between. Per germline, CDR1 MNHEY and CDR2 SMNVEV (reference sequence).

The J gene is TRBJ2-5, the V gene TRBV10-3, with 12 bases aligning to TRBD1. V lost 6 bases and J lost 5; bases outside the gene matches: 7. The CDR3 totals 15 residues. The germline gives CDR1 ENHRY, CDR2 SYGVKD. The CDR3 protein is CAIRLGTGGMETQYF. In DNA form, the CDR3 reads TGTGCCATCAGGCTCGGGACAGGGGGCATGGAGACCCAGTACTTC.

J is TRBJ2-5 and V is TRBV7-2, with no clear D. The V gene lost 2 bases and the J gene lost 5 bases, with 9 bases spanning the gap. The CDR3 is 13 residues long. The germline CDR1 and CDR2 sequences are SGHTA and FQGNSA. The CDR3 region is CASSLNHGETQYF. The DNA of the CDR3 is TGTGCCAGCAGCTTAAACCACGGGGAGACCCAGTACTTC. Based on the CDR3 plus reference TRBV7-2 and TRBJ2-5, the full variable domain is GAGVSQSPSNKVTEKGKDVELRCDPISGHTALYWYRQSLGQGLEFLIYFQGNSAPDKSGLPSDRFSAERTGGSVSTLTIQRTQQEDSAVYLCASSLNHGETQYFGPGTRLLVL.

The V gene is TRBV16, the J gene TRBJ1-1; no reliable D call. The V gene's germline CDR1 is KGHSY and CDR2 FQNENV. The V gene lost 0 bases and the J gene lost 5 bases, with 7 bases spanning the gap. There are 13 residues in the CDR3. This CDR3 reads CASSQSSVTEAFF. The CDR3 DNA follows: TGTGCCAGCAGCCAATCGTCGGTAACTGAAGCTTTCTTT.

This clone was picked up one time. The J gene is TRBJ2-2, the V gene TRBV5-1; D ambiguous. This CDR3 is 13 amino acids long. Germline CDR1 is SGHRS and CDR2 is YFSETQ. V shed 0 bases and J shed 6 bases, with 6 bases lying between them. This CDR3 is CASSLASAGELFF. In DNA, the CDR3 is TGCGCCAGCAGCTTGGCCAGCGCCGGGGAGCTGTTTTTT.

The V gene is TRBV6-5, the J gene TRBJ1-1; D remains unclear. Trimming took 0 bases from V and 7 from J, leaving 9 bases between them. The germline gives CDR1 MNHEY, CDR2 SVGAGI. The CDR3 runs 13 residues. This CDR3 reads CASSYSLGNEAFF. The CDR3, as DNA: TGTGCCAGCAGTTACTCCCTCGGGAATGAAGCTTTCTTT.

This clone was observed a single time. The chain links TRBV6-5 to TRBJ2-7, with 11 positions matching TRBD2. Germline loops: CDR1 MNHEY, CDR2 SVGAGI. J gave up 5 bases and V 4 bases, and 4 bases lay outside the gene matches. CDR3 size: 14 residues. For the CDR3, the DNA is TGTGCCAGCAGTTCGACTAGCGGGGCCCACGAGCAGTACTTC. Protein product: CASSSTSGAHEQYF.